The 21 T cell receptor beta chains given below trace back to one sample, sequenced in a study of identifying expanded T cells in peripheral blood. Libraries were prepared by immunoSEQ multiplex PCR; TCRdb keeps only in-frame clonotypes and omits some of them. Among 75,000 to 95,000 clones listed, 85% to 90% were seen once. What was sequenced was blood. The receptor source for this set is a person aged 18 to 69 in good health.

The gene calls are TRBV2 and TRBJ2-5; D remains ambiguous. Trimming removed 3 bases from V and 4 bases from J, with 9 bases in between. Germline V lookup: CDR1 SNHLY, CDR2 FYNNEI. This CDR3 is 13 amino acids long. In DNA form, the CDR3 reads TGTGCCAGCAGTGACATGGACGGAGAGACCCAGTACTTC. It yields the protein CASSDMDGETQYF.

In DNA, the CDR3 is TGTGCCTACCGGGACAGGGGGGCCACTGGCTATGGCTACACCTTC. Translating gives CAYRDRGATGYGYTF. This sequence joins TRBV30 and TRBJ1-2, with 11 positions matching TRBD1. Per germline, CDR1 GTSNPN and CDR2 SVGIG (reference sequence). The CDR3 covers 15 residues. V lost 7 bases and J lost 4; bases outside the gene matches: 11.

The chain joins TRBV19 to TRBJ2-1; D is undetermined. The germline V gene encodes CDR1 LNHDA and CDR2 SQIVND (reference sequence). Trimming took off 1 base at V and 0 bases at J, with 7 bases between the two ends. CDR3 size: 15 residues. CDR3 region: CASSIGKSSYNEQFF. The DNA for the CDR3 is TGTGCCAGTAGTATAGGGAAGAGCTCCTACAATGAGCAGTTCTTC.

V is TRBV5-1 and J is TRBJ1-2; TRBD1 matches at 7 bases. V lost 4 bases, J lost 8 bases, and 14 bases stayed unmatched. The CDR3 spans 15 residues. Germline V CDR1 and CDR2: SGHRS, YFSETQ. Written as DNA, the CDR3 is TGCGCCAGCAGCCCAGTTTCGGACAGGCTTGGGGGCTACACCTTC. This codes for CASSPVSDRLGGYTF.

The V call is TRBV5-1, the J call TRBJ2-1; the match to TRBD2 covers 11 bases. From germline, CDR1 is SGHRS and CDR2 YFSETQ. With 0 bases clipped from V and 7 bases from J, the junction kept 9 bases outside the gene matches. The CDR3 spans 17 residues. The CDR3 DNA is TGCGCCAGCAGCTTGGAAATAGCGGGAGGGCCAGGTAATGAGCAGTTCTTC. Translating gives CASSLEIAGGPGNEQFF.

This clone appeared once. The chain combines TRBV5-1 with TRBJ2-3; possible D gene TRBD1, 6 bases. This CDR3 region has 18 residues. V was clipped by 1 base and J by 0 bases, with 18 bases between them. Germline V CDR1 and CDR2: SGHRS, YFSETQ. The CDR3, as DNA: TGCGCCAGCAGCTTGTGGGGGCCAGCGCGGACTAGCACAGATACGCAGTATTTT. Residues: CASSLWGPARTSTDTQYF.

The rearrangement links TRBV4-2 to TRBJ1-3; 7 bases map to TRBD1. V lost 0 bases and J lost 0; bases outside the gene matches: 8. The CDR3 contains 18 residues. Germline V CDR1 and CDR2: LGHNA, YNFKEQ. CDR3 DNA sequence: TGTGCCAGCAGCCAAGATCCCCCACAGGGGTCCTCTGGAAACACCATATATTTT. It encodes CASSQDPPQGSSGNTIYF.

The rearrangement uses TRBV27 and TRBJ2-1; D possibly corresponds to TRBD1 (5 bases). CDR3 length equals 14 residues. V was trimmed by 5 bases and J by 7 bases, leaving 15 bases between them. Germline loops: CDR1 MNHEY, CDR2 SMNVEV (reference sequence). CDR3 nucleotide sequence: TGTGCCAGCAGTCCGGACATCATTGGTAATGAGCAGTTCTTC. Protein sequence: CASSPDIIGNEQFF.

The chain recombines TRBV29-1 with TRBJ2-2; 9 nucleotides match TRBD2. Germline V gene sequence: CDR1 SQVTM, CDR2 ANQGSEA. V was pared by 6 bases and J by 2 bases, with 10 bases of the junction left unmatched. The CDR3 is 16 residues long. Here the CDR3 reads CSVAKRGAINTGELFF. The CDR3 DNA sequence: TGCAGCGTCGCCAAGCGGGGGGCGATTAACACCGGGGAGCTGTTTTTT.

The chain is built from TRBV28 and TRBJ2-1, with 9 positions matching TRBD2. Germline V gene sequence: CDR1 MDHEN, CDR2 SYDVKM. Trimming took 6 bases from V and 9 from J; bases not matched to a gene: 3. The CDR3 has 12 amino acids. CDR3 bases: TGTGCCAGCAGCACGACTAGCGGTGAGCAGTTCTTC. Translating gives CASSTTSGEQFF.

The CDR3 region is CASSQGSRGGYTF. In DNA, the CDR3 is TGTGCCAGCAGCCAAGGATCACGCGGCGGCTACACCTTC. The chain recombines TRBV14 with TRBJ1-2; D uncertain. In germline, CDR1 is SGHDN, CDR2 FVKESK. V was clipped by 1 base and J by 8 bases, with 11 bases between them. The CDR3 length is 13 residues.

V usage is TRBV11-1 and J usage is TRBJ2-6; possibly TRBD1 or TRBD2 for D (5 bases each). The CDR3 is made up of 15 amino acids. Germline loops: CDR1 SGHAT, CDR2 FQDESV (reference sequence). Trimming shortened V by 0 bases and J by 4 bases, and 7 bases separated the two germline ends. CDR3 bases: TGTGCCAGCAGCTTAGCAGGGACCGGGGCCAACGTCCTGACTTTC. This translates into CASSLAGTGANVLTF.

The gene calls are TRBV7-8 and TRBJ1-3; tentative D call: TRBD1 (5 bases). The germline V gene encodes CDR1 SGHVS and CDR2 FQNEAQ. This CDR3 spans 17 amino acids. V dropped 1 base and J dropped 4 bases, with 17 bases sitting between them. This chain's CDR3 is CASSLGTRLLLGNTIYF. The CDR3 DNA reads TGTGCCAGCAGCTTAGGGACAAGGCTTCTCCTCGGAAACACCATATATTTT.

The chain joins TRBV13 to TRBJ1-1, with D possibly being TRBD1 (6 bases). V was shortened by 5 bases and J by 0 bases, with 13 bases between the two germline ends. This CDR3 region has 15 residues. From germline, CDR1 is PRHDT and CDR2 FYEKMQ (reference sequence). CDR3 in amino acids: CASSGGGHLNTEAFF. CDR3 sequence (DNA): TGTGCCAGCAGCGGGGGCGGACACCTGAACACTGAAGCTTTCTTT.

This clone was observed once. This sequence joins TRBV9 and TRBJ1-2; D perhaps matches TRBD1 (6 bases). This CDR3 is 12 amino acids long. V lost 0 bases and J lost 6, with 6 bases in between. From germline, CDR1 is SGDLS and CDR2 YYNGEE. The CDR3 DNA follows: TGTGCCAGCAGCGTAGCAGGGGATGGCTACACCTTC. It codes for CASSVAGDGYTF.

The V and J genes are TRBV19 and TRBJ1-5; possible D gene TRBD1, 6 bases. CDR1 is LNHDA and CDR2 is SQIVND in the germline V gene (reference sequence). V shed 7 bases and J shed 4 bases, with 20 bases lying between them. The CDR3 is 16 residues long. The CDR3, as DNA: TGTGCCAGTACCAGCTCGGAAACAGGGAAGAATCAGCCCCAGCATTTT. Translated, it gives CASTSSETGKNQPQHF. Variable domain in full (rest from reference TRBV19 and TRBJ1-5): DGGITQSPKYLFRKEGQNVTLSCEQNLNHDAMYWYRQDPGQGLRLIYYSQIVNDFQKGDIAEGYSVSREKKESFPLTVTSAQKNPTAFYLCASTSSETGKNQPQHFGDGTRLSIL.

This chain uses TRBV11-3 with TRBJ2-1, with D maybe TRBD2 (6 bases). This CDR3 comprises 14 residues. V was shortened by 5 bases and J by 4 bases, with 12 bases between the two germline ends. CDR1 and CDR2 (germline): SGHNT, YENEEA. The CDR3 DNA reads as TGTGCCAGCAGCCCTGACGGGGGATACAATGAGCAGTTCTTC. Amino acids: CASSPDGGYNEQFF.

This chain joins TRBV19 and TRBJ2-2, with 7 bases lining up with TRBD1. This CDR3 has 14 amino acids. The germline CDR1 and CDR2 sequences are LNHDA and SQIVND (reference sequence). The V segment lost 6 bases and the J segment 7 bases; nucleotides outside the gene matches: 8. CDR3: CASRQRGQVGELFF. The CDR3 nucleotides read TGTGCCAGTAGGCAAAGGGGGCAAGTCGGGGAGCTGTTTTTT. Based on the CDR3 plus reference TRBV19 and TRBJ2-2, the full variable domain is DGGITQSPKYLFRKEGQNVTLSCEQNLNHDAMYWYRQDPGQGLRLIYYSQIVNDFQKGDIAEGYSVSREKKESFPLTVTSAQKNPTAFYLCASRQRGQVGELFFGEGSRLTVL.

The table lists this clone with a few counts. As DNA, the CDR3 is TGTGCCAGCGGGGCCGCGGGCAATCAGCCCCAGCATTTT. Its translation: CASGAAGNQPQHF. The chain is built from TRBV4-2 and TRBJ1-5; D perhaps matches TRBD1 (5 bases). This CDR3 has 13 amino acids. The V and J ends lost 8 bases and 2 bases respectively, with 10 bases between them. CDR1 and CDR2 from the germline V gene are LGHNA and YNFKEQ.

The V and J genes are TRBV6-1 and TRBJ1-5; the D gene is possibly TRBD1 (5 bases). The V end lost 3 bases, the J end lost 6 bases, and 12 bases lay between the germline ends. The germline V gene encodes CDR1 MNHNS and CDR2 SASEGT. The CDR3 is 14 residues long. In nucleotides, the CDR3 is TGTGCCAGCAGTGATTTGCCAGGGCTTCAGCCCCAGCATTTT. Its translation is CASSDLPGLQPQHF.

The chain has TRBV7-9 and TRBJ1-2; 9 positions agree with TRBD1. Germline assignment: CDR1 SEHNR and CDR2 FQNEAQ (reference sequence). CDR3 length: 14 residues. With 5 bases clipped from V and 1 base from J, the junction kept 2 bases outside the gene matches. The CDR3 reads CASSKGQGNYGYTF. CDR3 bases: TGTGCCAGCAGCAAGGGACAGGGTAACTATGGCTACACCTTC.